The clone carrying this T cell receptor (beta chain) was detected a few times. The entry originates in a study of CD8+ T cells in alopecia areata. In each case, RNA was isolated and then reverse transcribed into cDNA as the sequencing template. Data came from immunoSEQ multiplex PCR; TCRdb stores just in-frame clones and leaves some out. The sample holds over 120,000 clones, about 51% seen once. This CDR3 comprises 16 residues. The V segment lost 0 bases and the J segment 7 bases; nucleotides outside the gene matches: 10. Looked up from germline, CDR1 is SGHDN and CDR2 is FVKESK. Specified treatment: oral pan-JAK inhibitor, 5-10 mg twice daily.

The sequencing used CD8+ T cells sorted from blood, collected at week 4, from a patient treated with tofacitinib. The sequence derives from a human donor with alopecia areata. The gene calls are TRBV14 and TRBJ2-7; 9 nucleotides line up with TRBD1. The CDR3 nucleotides are TGTGCCAGCAGCCAAGATCCGGGACAGGGAGTCTGGGAGCAGTACTTC. Its protein product is CASSQDPGQGVWEQYF. The variable domain in full, completed from reference TRBV14 and TRBJ2-7, reads EAGVTQFPSHSVIEKGQTVTLRCDPISGHDNLYWYRRVMGKEIKFLLHFVKESKQDESGMPNNRFLAERTGGTYSTLKVQPAELEDSGVYFCASSQDPGQGVWEQYFGPGTRLTVT.